Below, 22 T cell receptor beta chains from the same sample are listed, as sequenced in a study of blood T cells in healthy people across ages. Combining a sample-barcoded 5' primer with a J-beta primer mix, a second PCR ran for roughly 6 to 12 cycles. TCRdb itself ran the 5' RACE reads through MiXCR, one entry per CDR3 protein. The sample carries 700,000 to 850,000 distinct CDR3 sequences, about 55% recorded once. The sequenced material came from blood. The receptors derive from a man at least 80 years old in good health.

V gene TRBV3-1 combines with J gene TRBJ2-3, with a tentative D call TRBD1 (6 bases). This CDR3 spans 15 amino acids. The V end lost 5 bases, the J end lost 1 base, and 13 bases lay between the germline ends. Germline lookup yields CDR1 LGHDT and CDR2 YNNKEL (reference sequence). CDR3 bases: TGTGCCAGCAGCTCACAGGGAGTAGGCACAGATACGCAGTATTTT. This translates into CASSSQGVGTDTQYF.

The V gene is TRBV12-3 or TRBV12-4, the J gene TRBJ2-1; D unresolved. The CDR3 is 12 amino acids. Between the trimmed V and J ends, which lost 5 bases and 7 bases, there was a span of 9 bases. CDR3 residues: CASSQQMNEQFF. CDR3 sequence (DNA): TGTGCCAGCAGTCAACAAATGAATGAGCAGTTCTTC.

The chain combines TRBV5-6 with TRBJ2-1; 9 bases fit TRBD1. This CDR3 comprises 17 residues. Per germline, CDR1 SGHDT and CDR2 YYEEEE. Trimming at V came to 1 base and at J to 7 bases, leaving 12 bases not matched to a gene. CDR3 region: CASSLNAGTGFRNEQFF. The CDR3 DNA reads as TGTGCCAGCAGCTTGAACGCGGGGACAGGGTTCAGGAATGAGCAGTTCTTC.

This chain joins TRBV20-1 and TRBJ2-4, with a weak D call TRBD1 (6 bases). V was clipped by 6 bases and J by 9 bases, with 21 bases between them. The CDR3 runs 14 residues. Germline V CDR1 and CDR2: DFQATT, SNEGSKA (reference sequence). CDR3 nucleotide sequence: TGCAGTGCCCCAGGGGTGAGGGGAACGAGCATTCAGTACTTC. It codes for CSAPGVRGTSIQYF.

The chain couples TRBV7-6 to TRBJ1-2; 8 nucleotides agree with TRBD1. CDR3 length: 15 amino acids. V was pared by 5 bases and J by 4 bases, with 9 bases of the junction left unmatched. The V gene's germline CDR1 is SGHVS and CDR2 FNYEAQ. The CDR3 region has the DNA TGTGCCAGCAGCCCTGGACAGGGTACGGGCTATGGCTACACCTTC. This codes for CASSPGQGTGYGYTF.

This sequence joins TRBV28 and TRBJ2-5, with D tentatively TRBD1 (6 bases). This CDR3 is built from 14 residues. V lost 5 bases, J lost 5 bases, and 15 bases lay in between. The germline V gene encodes CDR1 MDHEN and CDR2 SYDVKM. For the CDR3, the DNA is TGTGCCAGCAGTGAACAGGGAAAGGAGGAGACCCAGTACTTC. Its protein product is CASSEQGKEETQYF.

This clonotype has only a few counts. The chain carries TRBV20-1 and TRBJ2-1; D is perhaps TRBD1 (5 bases). The length of the CDR3 is 11 residues. Trimming shortened V by 5 bases and J by 13 bases, and 15 bases separated the two germline ends. In germline, CDR1 is DFQATT, CDR2 SNEGSKA (reference sequence). For the CDR3, the DNA is TGCAGTGCTGCAAGGGGCCCGCTCCAGTTCTTC. It yields the protein CSAARGPLQFF.

The gene calls are TRBV6-2 or TRBV6-3 and TRBJ2-1; D gene unclear. Germline assignment: CDR1 MNHEY and CDR2 SVGEGT. V shed 1 base and J shed 10 bases, with 11 bases lying between them. This CDR3 comprises 13 residues. CDR3 sequence: CASSYYPPGEQFF. The CDR3 region has the DNA TGTGCCAGCAGTTACTATCCCCCTGGAGAGCAGTTCTTC.

This clonotype was picked up a small number of times. The rearrangement links TRBV9 to TRBJ1-1, with unresolved D. Germline V lookup: CDR1 SGDLS, CDR2 YYNGEE. CDR3 size: 13 residues. V was shortened by 0 bases and J by 4 bases, with 7 bases between the two germline ends. CDR3 nucleotides: TGTGCCAGCAGCGTAGGGAGGGCCACTGAAGCTTTCTTT. Protein product: CASSVGRATEAFF.

This rearrangement joins TRBV28 to TRBJ2-4; 10 bases match TRBD2. The CDR3 totals 16 residues. The trim removed 8 bases at V and 6 bases at J, leaving 13 bases unmatched. Per the germline V gene, CDR1 is MDHEN and CDR2 is SYDVKM. CDR3 nucleotides: TGTGCCAGCTTTACGACGCTAGCGGGAGAGGGAAACATTCAGTACTTC. Translated: CASFTTLAGEGNIQYF.

V usage is TRBV5-1 and J usage is TRBJ2-5, with D possibly being TRBD1 (6 bases). From germline, CDR1 is SGHRS and CDR2 YFSETQ. The CDR3 covers 16 residues. Deletions cut 0 bases from V and 3 bases from J, with 15 bases between. The CDR3 loop reads CASSLEGRGKKETQYF. CDR3 bases: TGCGCCAGCAGCTTGGAGGGCAGGGGTAAAAAAGAGACCCAGTACTTC.

This rearrangement joins TRBV29-1 to TRBJ2-1; 12 bases map to TRBD2. This CDR3 contains 17 residues. Germline V CDR1 and CDR2: SQVTM, ANQGSEA. The V gene end was trimmed by 7 bases and the J gene end by 7 bases; junction bases not matched to a gene: 17. In nucleotides, the CDR3 is TGCAGCGCGAACAGGGCTGGGGTGACTAGCGGGAGTAATGAGCAGTTCTTC. Amino acids: CSANRAGVTSGSNEQFF.

In this sample, this clonotype turned up a few times. The J gene is TRBJ2-1, the V gene TRBV7-9, with 14 bases identical to TRBD2. The germline CDR1 and CDR2 sequences are SEHNR and FQNEAQ (reference sequence). V lost 3 bases, J lost 6 bases, and 4 bases stayed unmatched. The CDR3 totals 16 residues. The CDR3 nucleotides are TGTGCCAGCAGCTTTGCCGGGACTAGCGGGGGCAATGAGCAGTTCTTC. Protein sequence: CASSFAGTSGGNEQFF.

This clonotype has more than one count but fewer than ten. The chain has TRBV20-1 and TRBJ2-7; TRBD2 matches at 8 bases. Germline CDR1 and CDR2: DFQATT and SNEGSKA (reference sequence). V was clipped by 6 bases and J by 6 bases; unmatched bases: 10. The CDR3 has 13 residues. The CDR3 loop is CSASKTSAPEQYF. The DNA of the CDR3 is TGCAGTGCAAGCAAGACTAGCGCTCCCGAGCAGTACTTC.

This clonotype has more than one count but fewer than ten. This rearrangement joins TRBV3-1 to TRBJ1-2, with D perhaps TRBD1 (5 bases). CDR1 and CDR2 (germline): LGHDT, YNNKEL (reference sequence). With 1 base removed from V and 10 bases from J, the gap between germline ends came to 13 bases. This CDR3 is 13 amino acids long. CDR3 nucleotides: TGTGCCAGCAGCCAAGCGGGACTAAAGGACTACACCTTC. Its protein is CASSQAGLKDYTF. Full variable domain (rest looked up from reference TRBV3-1 and TRBJ1-2): DTAVSQTPKYLVTQMGNDKSIKCEQNLGHDTMYWYKQDSKKFLKIMFSYNNKELIINETVPNRFSPKSPDKAHLNLHINSLELGDSAVYFCASSQAGLKDYTFGSGTRLTVV.

V is TRBV29-1 and J is TRBJ1-1; D not certain. CDR3 length: 12 residues. Germline V gene lookup returns CDR1 SQVTM and CDR2 ANQGSEA. V lost 8 bases and J lost 4, with 14 bases in between. CDR3 residues: CSHLRAGTEAFF. DNA of the CDR3: TGCAGCCATCTCCGGGCGGGCACTGAAGCTTTCTTT.

The rearrangement joins TRBV6-5 to TRBJ2-1; TRBD2 is a possible D gene (6 bases). Trimming took 7 bases from V and 7 from J, leaving 17 bases between them. This CDR3 is 14 amino acids long. Germline loops: CDR1 MNHEY, CDR2 SVGAGI. The CDR3 loop is CASKLREEWNEQFF. DNA for the CDR3: TGTGCCAGCAAGTTGAGGGAGGAATGGAATGAGCAGTTCTTC.

The chain is built from TRBV7-2 and TRBJ2-3; D perhaps matches TRBD2 (6 bases). The V end was cut by 1 base, the J end by 14 bases, with 19 bases between. Germline V gene data show CDR1 as SGHTA and CDR2 as FQGNSA. The CDR3 length is 14 residues. CDR3 loop: CASSLDGRGRYAYF. The CDR3 coding sequence is TGTGCCAGCAGCTTAGACGGGAGAGGCAGATACGCGTATTTT.

This clonotype has only a few counts. This chain links TRBV6-5 with TRBJ2-1; 12 bases fit TRBD2. Germline-derived CDR1 and CDR2 are MNHEY and SVGAGI. The CDR3 is 15 amino acids. The J segment lost 5 bases and the V segment lost 6 bases, leaving 5 bases of the junction unmatched. The CDR3 DNA is TGTGCCAGCAGCAAGACTAGCGGGAGAAACAATGAGCAGTTCTTC. Protein: CASSKTSGRNNEQFF.

This chain connects TRBV28 to TRBJ2-5; 11 nucleotides line up with TRBD2. The better agreement between TRBJ2-7 and the DNA end casts doubt on the J call. CDR3 length equals 14 residues. CDR1 and CDR2 from the germline V gene are MDHEN and SYDVKM. The CDR3 here is CASSLTSGISEQYF. DNA of the CDR3: TGTGCCAGCAGTTTGACTAGCGGGATTAGCGAGCAGTACTTC.

A remark on this clonotype: One end of the junction varies from germline; a read error may be responsible. This chain joins TRBV6-6 and TRBJ2-7, with 10 bases lining up with TRBD1. The CDR3 is 15 amino acids. CDR1 MNHNY and CDR2 SVGAGI come from the germline V gene (reference sequence). The CDR3 sequence: CAGSSAGTGVYEQYF. CDR3 coding DNA: TGTGCCGGCAGTTCAGCCGGGACAGGGGTCTACGAGCAGTACTTC.

This clonotype was found a few times. The chain links TRBV3-1 to TRBJ2-1; the D is unclear. Trimming took off 0 bases at V and 9 bases at J, with 3 bases between the two ends. The length of the CDR3 is 11 residues. Germline V gives CDR1 LGHDT, CDR2 YNNKEL (reference sequence). CDR3 sequence (DNA): TGTGCCAGCAGCCAAGAGCTTGAGCAGTTCTTC. Protein product: CASSQELEQFF.